The present T cell receptor beta chain was sequenced within a study of shared clonotypes between healthy human individuals. Trimming pared 4 bases from V and 7 bases from J, leaving 10 bases between. Per the germline V gene, CDR1 is SGHTA and CDR2 is FQGNSA. CDR3 length equals 12 residues. The data were produced by immunoSEQ multiplex PCR, yet TCRdb's version contains in-frame clones alone and is incomplete. Here the sample spans 400,000 to 550,000 clones, roughly 85% being singletons. This clonotype was obtained from a woman aged 35 to 49 in good health. Some clones in this sample may be carry-over from other donors' samples. Source material: PBMCs. The chain combines TRBV7-2 with TRBJ1-1, with TRBD1 as a possible D gene (5 bases). CDR3 sequence (DNA): TGTGCCAGCAGCTGGGGACGGCGTGAAGCTTTCTTT. The encoded protein is CASSWGRREAFF.